Below are 14 T cell receptor beta chains sequenced from a single sample in a study of T cells in Graves' hyperthyroidism and ophthalmopathy. Amplified TCR beta CDR3 regions derived from RNA transcripts. With the HTBI primer set, the TCR CDR3 went through a first round of RT-PCR. TCRdb recomputed calls from the multiplex PCR reads with MiXCR, one row per CDR3 protein. Among 410,000 or so distinct CDR3 sequences listed, about 15% were seen once. The sample taken for sequencing was blood. The receptor source for this set is a man younger than 35 with Graves' ophthalmopathy.

On this clonotype: An end of the junction does not agree with germline; a read error may underlie this. The V gene is TRBV24-1, the J gene TRBJ2-2; the D gene is possibly TRBD1 (7 bases). The CDR3 has 14 residues. Germline values: CDR1 KGHDR, CDR2 SFDVKD. CDR3 in amino acids: CATSDDRDTGGLFF. CDR3 in DNA: TGTGCCACCAGTGACGACAGGGACACCGGGGGGCTGTTTTTT.

The table lists this clonotype with many counts. The chain links TRBV20-1 to TRBJ2-1; 11 nucleotides agree with TRBD2. Germline V gives CDR1 DFQATT, CDR2 SNEGSKA (reference sequence). The CDR3 extends over 13 amino acids. V dropped 7 bases and J dropped 6; count of bases not matched to a gene: 5. CDR3 amino acids: CSEGLAAGNEQFF. The CDR3 nucleotides are TGCAGTGAGGGACTAGCGGCCGGCAATGAGCAGTTCTTC.

The rearrangement uses TRBV19 and TRBJ1-5; D gene ambiguous. The CDR3 runs 14 residues. Germline loops: CDR1 LNHDA, CDR2 SQIVND (reference sequence). V was clipped by 6 bases and J by 2 bases, with 11 bases between them. In DNA form, the CDR3 reads TGTGCCAGTAGCCCGGGTGCTGGCAATCAGCCCCAGCATTTT. Translating it yields CASSPGAGNQPQHF.

This clonotype has ten or more counts. This chain connects TRBV2 to TRBJ1-1, with a tentative D call TRBD1 (5 bases). This CDR3 has 13 amino acids. Germline lookup yields CDR1 SNHLY and CDR2 FYNNEI. Trimming pared 9 bases from V and 1 base from J, leaving 12 bases between. The CDR3 bases are TGTGCCAGTAAACAGGCGGCGAACACTGAAGCTTTCTTT. Amino acid sequence: CASKQAANTEAFF.

This clonotype has a handful of counts. The chain links TRBV20-1 to TRBJ1-2; D call uncertain. V lost 3 bases and J lost 4, with 9 bases in between. Germline loops: CDR1 DFQATT, CDR2 SNEGSKA (reference sequence). The CDR3 spans 12 residues. The CDR3 nucleotides are TGCAGTGCTAGTCCAGATTTCTATGGCTACACCTTC. It is translated as CSASPDFYGYTF.

This clonotype was seen a few times. The CDR3 nucleotides are TGTGCCAGCAGTCCACCGGGCGGGGGAAATGAAAAACTGTTTTTT. This sequence encodes CASSPPGGGNEKLFF. V and J are TRBV12-3 or TRBV12-4 and TRBJ1-4; possibly TRBD1 for D (5 bases). The CDR3 length is 15 residues. Trimming took off 5 bases at V and 5 bases at J, with 15 bases between the two ends.

This clonotype was found many times. The chain joins TRBV20-1 to TRBJ1-1, with TRBD1 matching 9 bases. Trimming cost V 0 bases and J 1 base; bases outside gene matches: 3. The CDR3 spans 15 residues. CDR1 and CDR2 from the germline V gene are DFQATT and SNEGSKA (reference sequence). CDR3 in amino acids: CSARDSGQGNTEAFF. CDR3 DNA sequence: TGCAGTGCTAGAGATTCGGGACAGGGGAACACTGAAGCTTTCTTT.

Turning to this clonotype: Possible read error: a much larger clone is one base away. The chain recombines TRBV2 with TRBJ1-6, with 8 bases aligning to TRBD1. The CDR3 length is 14 residues. In germline, CDR1 is SNHLY, CDR2 FYNNEI. CDR3 DNA sequence: TGTGCCGGCAGTGTTGACAGGGGAAATTCACCCCTCCACTTT. It codes for CAGSVDRGNSPLHF. The full variable domain, rest sourced from reference TRBV2 and TRBJ1-6, is EPEVTQTPSHQVTQMGQEVILRCVPISNHLYFYWYRQILGQKVEFLVSFYNNEISEKSEIFDDQFSVERPDGSNFTLKIRSTKLEDSAMYFCAGSVDRGNSPLHFGNGTRLTVT.

The table lists this clonotype with many counts. The genes are TRBV5-1 and TRBJ1-1; 8 bases map to TRBD1. J gave up 8 bases and V 0 bases, and 9 bases lay outside the gene matches. Germline-derived CDR1 and CDR2 are SGHRS and YFSETQ. CDR3 size: 15 residues. Here the CDR3 reads CASSLGDQGALEAFF. DNA for the CDR3: TGCGCCAGCAGCTTGGGAGATCAGGGGGCCTTGGAAGCTTTCTTT. The whole variable domain, filled in from reference TRBV5-1 and TRBJ1-1, reads KAGVTQTPRYLIKTRGQQVTLSCSPISGHRSVSWYQQTPGQGLQFLFEYFSETQRNKGNFPGRFSGRQFSNSRSEMNVSTLELGDSALYLCASSLGDQGALEAFFGQGTRLTVV.

Concerning this clonotype itself: A read error may be the cause here, since a much bigger clone is one base away. V and J are TRBV7-9 and TRBJ2-3; D is possibly TRBD1 (5 bases). Germline loops: CDR1 SEHNR, CDR2 FQNEAQ (reference sequence). The CDR3 has 12 residues. The CDR3 region has the DNA TGTGCCAGCAGCTCAGTCACAGGTACGCAGTATTTT. This codes for CASSSVTGTQYF.

The genes are TRBV11-2 and TRBJ2-1, with TRBD2 matching over 7 bases. The germline CDR1 and CDR2 sequences are SGHAT and FQNNGV. Trimming removed 5 bases from V and 3 bases from J; junction bases left unmatched: 7. There are 15 residues in the CDR3. In DNA, the CDR3 is TGTGCCAGCAGCGCCGGAGGACTAGGCTACAATGAGCAGTTCTTC. Its protein product is CASSAGGLGYNEQFF. Full variable domain (outside the CDR3, taken from reference TRBV11-2 and TRBJ2-1): EAGVAQSPRYKIIEKRQSVAFWCNPISGHATLYWYQQILGQGPKLLIQFQNNGVVDDSQLPKDRFSAERLKGVDSTLKIQPAKLEDSAVYLCASSAGGLGYNEQFFGPGTRLTVL.

This clonotype was counted many times. The chain has TRBV6-1 and TRBJ1-2, with D perhaps TRBD1 (5 bases). The CDR3 consists of 14 residues. Germline CDR1 and CDR2: MNHNS and SASEGT. V dropped 5 bases and J dropped 6 bases, with 16 bases sitting between them. The CDR3 loop reads CASSSGGGWNGYTF. DNA for the CDR3: TGTGCCAGCAGTTCGGGGGGGGGATGGAATGGCTACACCTTC.

This clonotype has a count of ten or more. Here the CDR3 DNA reads TGTGCCAGCAGTAGGGGAGGGGGCTACACTGAAGCTTTCTTT. Translating it yields CASSRGGGYTEAFF. The chain is built from TRBV28 and TRBJ1-1, with 7 bases fitting TRBD1. Germline V gene lookup returns CDR1 MDHEN and CDR2 SYDVKM. CDR3 length: 14 residues. The J segment lost 3 bases and the V segment lost 5 bases, leaving 6 bases of the junction unmatched.

This clonotype has more than one count but fewer than ten. This may be a read error: a much more frequent sequence differs by one nucleotide. Here the CDR3 omits its conserved ending phenylalanine or tryptophan, so a read error is the likely source. The V call is TRBV12-3 or TRBV12-4, the J call TRBJ1-2; D gene uncertain. V was clipped by 6 bases and J by 4 bases, with 21 bases between them. The CDR3 is made up of 16 amino acids. CDR3 sequence: CASSHPPGGFPYGYTL. In nucleotides, the CDR3 is TGTGCCAGCAGCCACCCCCCCGGAGGGTTCCCCTATGGCTACACCCTC.